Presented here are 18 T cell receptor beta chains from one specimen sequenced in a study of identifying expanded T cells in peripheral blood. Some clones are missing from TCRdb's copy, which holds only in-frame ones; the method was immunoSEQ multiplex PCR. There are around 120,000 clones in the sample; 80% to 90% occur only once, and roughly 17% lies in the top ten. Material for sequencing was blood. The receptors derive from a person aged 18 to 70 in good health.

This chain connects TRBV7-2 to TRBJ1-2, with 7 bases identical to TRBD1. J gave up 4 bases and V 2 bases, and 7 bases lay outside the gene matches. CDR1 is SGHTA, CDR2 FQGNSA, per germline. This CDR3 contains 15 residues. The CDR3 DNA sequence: TGTGCCAGCAGCTTACACCAGGGGGTTGTCTATGGCTACACCTTC. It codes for CASSLHQGVVYGYTF. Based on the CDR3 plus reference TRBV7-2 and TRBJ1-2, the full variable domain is GAGVSQSPSNKVTEKGKDVELRCDPISGHTALYWYRQSLGQGLEFLIYFQGNSAPDKSGLPSDRFSAERTGGSVSTLTIQRTQQEDSAVYLCASSLHQGVVYGYTFGSGTRLTVV.

CDR3 protein: CASTRDIGYTF. The CDR3 DNA sequence: TGTGCCAGCACCCGGGACATTGGCTACACCTTC. The chain carries TRBV5-6 and TRBJ1-2, with a possible D match to TRBD1 (6 bases). Trimming shortened V by 6 bases and J by 7 bases, and 10 bases separated the two germline ends. The CDR3 contains 11 residues. CDR1 SGHDT and CDR2 YYEEEE come from the germline V gene.

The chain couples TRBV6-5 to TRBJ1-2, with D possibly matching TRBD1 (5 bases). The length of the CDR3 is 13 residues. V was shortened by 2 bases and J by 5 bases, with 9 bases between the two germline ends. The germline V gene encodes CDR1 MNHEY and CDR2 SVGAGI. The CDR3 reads CASSYGRGYGYTF. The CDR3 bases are TGTGCCAGCAGTTACGGGCGGGGGTATGGCTACACCTTC.

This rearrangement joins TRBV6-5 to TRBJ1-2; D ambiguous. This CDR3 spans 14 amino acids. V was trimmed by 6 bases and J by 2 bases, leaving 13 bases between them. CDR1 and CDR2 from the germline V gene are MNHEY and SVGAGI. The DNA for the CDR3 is TGTGCCAGCAGAAACACAGATTACAACTATGGCTACACCTTC. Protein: CASRNTDYNYGYTF.

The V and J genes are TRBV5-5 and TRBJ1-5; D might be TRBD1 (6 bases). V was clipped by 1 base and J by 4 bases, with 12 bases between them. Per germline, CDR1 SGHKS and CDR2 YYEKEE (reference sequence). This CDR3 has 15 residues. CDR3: CASSLIGGENQPQHF. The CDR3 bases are TGTGCCAGCAGCTTGATAGGGGGGGAAAATCAGCCCCAGCATTTT.

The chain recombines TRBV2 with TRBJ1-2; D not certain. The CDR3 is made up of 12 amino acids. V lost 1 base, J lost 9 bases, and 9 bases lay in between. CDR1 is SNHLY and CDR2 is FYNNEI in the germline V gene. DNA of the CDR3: TGTGCCAGCAGTGAAGGCGGGAATAGCTACACCTTC. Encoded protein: CASSEGGNSYTF.

CDR3 nucleotides: TGCGCCAGCAGCCCGACAGGGGCGTCACAGGGGGGGCAGTATTTT. Its protein product is CASSPTGASQGGQYF. The chain employs TRBV5-1 and TRBJ2-3; 8 positions match TRBD1. This CDR3 has 15 amino acids. In germline, CDR1 is SGHRS, CDR2 YFSETQ. The ends lost 4 bases at V and 11 bases at J; junction bases unmatched: 15.

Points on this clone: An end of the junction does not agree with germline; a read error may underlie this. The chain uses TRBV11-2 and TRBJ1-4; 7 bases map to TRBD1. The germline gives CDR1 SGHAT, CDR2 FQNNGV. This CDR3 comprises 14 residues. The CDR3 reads CASSQDTGDEKLFF. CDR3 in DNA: TGCGCCAGCAGCCAGGACACAGGGGACGAAAAACTGTTTTTT.

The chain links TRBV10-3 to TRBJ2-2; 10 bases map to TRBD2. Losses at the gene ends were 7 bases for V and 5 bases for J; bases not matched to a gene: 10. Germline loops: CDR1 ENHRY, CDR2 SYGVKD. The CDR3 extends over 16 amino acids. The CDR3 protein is CAITLEAGGLTGELFF. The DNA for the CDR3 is TGTGCCATCACCCTCGAAGCGGGGGGGTTAACCGGGGAGCTGTTTTTT.

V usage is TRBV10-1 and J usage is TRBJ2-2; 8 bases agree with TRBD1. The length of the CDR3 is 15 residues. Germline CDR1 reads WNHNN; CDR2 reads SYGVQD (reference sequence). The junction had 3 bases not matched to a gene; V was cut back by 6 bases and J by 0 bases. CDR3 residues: CASSPGQANTGELFF. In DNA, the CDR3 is TGCGCCAGCAGCCCGGGACAGGCGAACACCGGGGAGCTGTTTTTT.

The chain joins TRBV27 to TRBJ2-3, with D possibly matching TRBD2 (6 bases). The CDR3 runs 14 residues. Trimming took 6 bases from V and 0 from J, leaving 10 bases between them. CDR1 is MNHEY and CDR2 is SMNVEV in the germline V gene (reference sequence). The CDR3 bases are TGTGCCAGCAGGCGGGACTTTAGCACAGATACGCAGTATTTT. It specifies CASRRDFSTDTQYF.

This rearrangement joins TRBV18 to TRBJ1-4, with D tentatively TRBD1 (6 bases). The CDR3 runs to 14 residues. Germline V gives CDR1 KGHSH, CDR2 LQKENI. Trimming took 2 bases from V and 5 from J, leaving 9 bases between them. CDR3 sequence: CASSPDRQNEKLFF. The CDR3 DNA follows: TGTGCCAGCTCACCAGACAGGCAGAATGAAAAACTGTTTTTT.

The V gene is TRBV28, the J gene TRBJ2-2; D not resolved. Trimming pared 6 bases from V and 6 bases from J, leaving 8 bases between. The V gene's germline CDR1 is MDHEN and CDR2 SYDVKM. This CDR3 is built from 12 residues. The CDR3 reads CASSLPAGELFF. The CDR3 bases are TGTGCCAGCAGCCTACCCGCCGGGGAGCTGTTTTTT.

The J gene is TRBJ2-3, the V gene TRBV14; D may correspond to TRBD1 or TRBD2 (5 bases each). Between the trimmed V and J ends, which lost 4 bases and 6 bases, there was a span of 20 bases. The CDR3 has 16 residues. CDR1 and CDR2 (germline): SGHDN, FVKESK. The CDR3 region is CASSRESGTYVDTQYF. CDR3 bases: TGTGCCAGCAGCCGAGAGTCCGGGACGTATGTGGATACGCAGTATTTT.

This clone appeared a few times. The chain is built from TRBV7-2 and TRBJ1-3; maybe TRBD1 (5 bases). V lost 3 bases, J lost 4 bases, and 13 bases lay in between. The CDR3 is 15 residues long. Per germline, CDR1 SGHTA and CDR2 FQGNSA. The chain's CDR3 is CASSLAGTRGNTIYF. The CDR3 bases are TGTGCCAGCAGCTTGGCCGGGACGAGGGGAAACACCATATATTTT.

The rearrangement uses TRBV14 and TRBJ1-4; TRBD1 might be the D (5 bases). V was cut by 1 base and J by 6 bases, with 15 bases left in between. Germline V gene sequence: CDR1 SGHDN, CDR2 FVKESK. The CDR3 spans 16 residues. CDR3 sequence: CASSQAQGLFDEKLFF. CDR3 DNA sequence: TGTGCCAGCAGCCAAGCCCAGGGCCTTTTCGATGAAAAACTGTTTTTT.

Here the CDR3 DNA reads TGTGCCAGCAGCTACGTCAGGGTCACAACCAATTCACCCCTCCACTTT. Protein: CASSYVRVTTNSPLHF. The chain employs TRBV7-9 and TRBJ1-6, with TRBD1 as a possible D gene (5 bases). The germline V gene has CDR1 SEHNR and CDR2 FQNEAQ (reference sequence). Trimming removed 4 bases at V and 7 bases at J, with 17 bases between. The CDR3 totals 16 residues.

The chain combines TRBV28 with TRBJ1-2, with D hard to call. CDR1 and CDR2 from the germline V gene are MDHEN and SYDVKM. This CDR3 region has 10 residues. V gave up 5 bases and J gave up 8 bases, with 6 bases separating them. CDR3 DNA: TGTGCCAGCAGTCAGAAGGGCTACACCTTC. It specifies CASSQKGYTF.